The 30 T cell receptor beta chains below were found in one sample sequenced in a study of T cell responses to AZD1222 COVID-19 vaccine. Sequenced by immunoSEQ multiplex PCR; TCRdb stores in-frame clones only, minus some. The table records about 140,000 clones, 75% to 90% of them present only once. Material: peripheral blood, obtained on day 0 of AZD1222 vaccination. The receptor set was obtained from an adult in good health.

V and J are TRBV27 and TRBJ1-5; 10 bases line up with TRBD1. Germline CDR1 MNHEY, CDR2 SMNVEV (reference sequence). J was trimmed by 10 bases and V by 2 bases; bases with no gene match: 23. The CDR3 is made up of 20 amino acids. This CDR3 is CASSLTQSTGTGVPPLPQHF. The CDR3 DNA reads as TGTGCCAGCAGTTTAACCCAGAGCACCGGGACAGGGGTCCCTCCTCTTCCCCAGCATTTT.

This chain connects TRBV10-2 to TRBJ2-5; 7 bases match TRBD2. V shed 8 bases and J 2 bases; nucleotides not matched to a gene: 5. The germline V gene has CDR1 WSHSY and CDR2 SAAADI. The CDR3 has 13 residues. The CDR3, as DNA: TGCGCCAGCGGGTCGGGACTACAAGAGACCCAGTACTTC. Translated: CASGSGLQETQYF.

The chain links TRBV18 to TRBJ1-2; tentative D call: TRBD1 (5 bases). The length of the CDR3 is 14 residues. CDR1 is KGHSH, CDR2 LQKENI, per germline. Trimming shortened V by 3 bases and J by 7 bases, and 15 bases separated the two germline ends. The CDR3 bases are TGTGCCAGCTCACCGCTTGGAGACAGCCCTGGCTACACCTTC. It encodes CASSPLGDSPGYTF.

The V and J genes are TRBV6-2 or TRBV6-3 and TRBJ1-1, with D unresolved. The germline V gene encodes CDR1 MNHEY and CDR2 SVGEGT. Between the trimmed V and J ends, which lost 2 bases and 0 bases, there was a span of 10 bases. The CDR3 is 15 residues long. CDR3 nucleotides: TGTGCCAGCAGTTACCCCGGACGGGTGAACACTGAAGCTTTCTTT. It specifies CASSYPGRVNTEAFF.

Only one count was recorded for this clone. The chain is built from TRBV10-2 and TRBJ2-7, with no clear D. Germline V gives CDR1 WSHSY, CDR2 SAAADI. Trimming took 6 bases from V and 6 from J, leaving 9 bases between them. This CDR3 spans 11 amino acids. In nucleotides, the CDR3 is TGCGCCAGCAGCATACCCCCCGAGCAGTACTTC. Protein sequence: CASSIPPEQYF.

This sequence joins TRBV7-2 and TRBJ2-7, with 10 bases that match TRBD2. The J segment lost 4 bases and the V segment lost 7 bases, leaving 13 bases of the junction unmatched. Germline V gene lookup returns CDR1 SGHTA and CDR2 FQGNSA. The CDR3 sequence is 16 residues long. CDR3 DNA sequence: TGTGCCAGCACCCGGGGGCTAGCGGGAGTTCAATACGAGCAGTACTTC. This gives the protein CASTRGLAGVQYEQYF. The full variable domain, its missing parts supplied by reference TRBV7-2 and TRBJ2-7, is GAGVSQSPSNKVTEKGKDVELRCDPISGHTALYWYRQSLGQGLEFLIYFQGNSAPDKSGLPSDRFSAERTGGSVSTLTIQRTQQEDSAVYLCASTRGLAGVQYEQYFGPGTRLTVT.

The CDR3: CASSLEDRLIYEQYF. DNA of the CDR3: TGCGCCAGCAGCTTGGAGGACAGGCTCATATACGAGCAGTACTTC. The gene calls are TRBV5-1 and TRBJ2-7, with 7 bases that match TRBD1. Germline CDR1 reads SGHRS; CDR2 reads YFSETQ. The CDR3 is made up of 15 amino acids. The J segment lost 4 bases and the V segment lost 0 bases, leaving 7 bases of the junction unmatched.

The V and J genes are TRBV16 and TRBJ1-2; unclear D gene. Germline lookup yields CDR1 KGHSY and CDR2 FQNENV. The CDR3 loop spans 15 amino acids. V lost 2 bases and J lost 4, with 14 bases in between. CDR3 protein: CASSQIRQAPYGYTF. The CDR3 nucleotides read TGTGCCAGCAGCCAAATTCGGCAGGCCCCCTATGGCTACACCTTC.

CDR3 residues: CASRHGVNYGYTF. The CDR3 DNA follows: TGTGCCAGCAGGCACGGAGTTAACTATGGCTACACCTTC. This chain connects TRBV6-5 to TRBJ1-2; no clear D gene. The CDR3 length is 13 residues. Germline-derived CDR1 and CDR2 are MNHEY and SVGAGI. V lost 6 bases to trimming and J lost 1 base, with 9 bases between them.

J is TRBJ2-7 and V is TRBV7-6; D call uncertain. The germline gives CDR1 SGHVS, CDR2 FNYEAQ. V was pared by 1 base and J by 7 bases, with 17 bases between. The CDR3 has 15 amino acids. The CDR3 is CASSLEVQFPEEQYF. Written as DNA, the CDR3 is TGTGCCAGCAGCTTAGAGGTTCAGTTTCCTGAGGAGCAGTACTTC.

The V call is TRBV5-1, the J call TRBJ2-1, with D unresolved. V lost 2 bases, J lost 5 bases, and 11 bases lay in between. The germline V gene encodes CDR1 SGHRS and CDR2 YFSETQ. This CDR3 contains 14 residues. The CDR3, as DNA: TGCGCCAGCAGCTTATCAACAGCCAACAATGAGCAGTTCTTC. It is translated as CASSLSTANNEQFF.

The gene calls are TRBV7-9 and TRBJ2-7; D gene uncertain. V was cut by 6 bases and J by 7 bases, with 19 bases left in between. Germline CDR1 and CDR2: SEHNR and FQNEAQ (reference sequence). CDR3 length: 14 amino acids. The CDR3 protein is CASSRENFLGEQYF. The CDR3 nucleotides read TGTGCCAGCAGTAGGGAAAACTTCCTAGGGGAGCAGTACTTC.

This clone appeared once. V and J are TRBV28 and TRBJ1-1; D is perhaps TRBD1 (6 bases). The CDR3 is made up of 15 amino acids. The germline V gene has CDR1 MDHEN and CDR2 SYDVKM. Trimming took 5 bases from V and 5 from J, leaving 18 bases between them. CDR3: CASSAPRTGRTEAFF. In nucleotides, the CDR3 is TGTGCCAGCAGTGCTCCACGTACAGGGCGGACTGAAGCTTTCTTT.

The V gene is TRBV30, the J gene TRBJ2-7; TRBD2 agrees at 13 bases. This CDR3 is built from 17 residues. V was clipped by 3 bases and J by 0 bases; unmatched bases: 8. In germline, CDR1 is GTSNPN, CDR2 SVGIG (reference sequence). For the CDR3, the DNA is TGTGCCTGGAGGGGGATTGGGACTAGCGGGATCTCCTACGAGCAGTACTTC. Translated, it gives CAWRGIGTSGISYEQYF.

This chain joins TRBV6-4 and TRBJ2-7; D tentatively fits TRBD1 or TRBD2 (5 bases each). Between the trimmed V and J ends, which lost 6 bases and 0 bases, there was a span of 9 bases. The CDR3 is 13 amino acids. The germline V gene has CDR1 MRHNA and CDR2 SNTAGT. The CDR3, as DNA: TGTGCCAGCAGCCGGGACGGCTCCTACGAGCAGTACTTC. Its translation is CASSRDGSYEQYF.

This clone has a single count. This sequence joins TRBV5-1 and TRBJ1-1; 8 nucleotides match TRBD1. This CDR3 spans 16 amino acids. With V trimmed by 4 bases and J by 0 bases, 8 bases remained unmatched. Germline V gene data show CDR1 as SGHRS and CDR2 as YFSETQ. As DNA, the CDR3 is TGCGCCAGCAGCCCCGACAGGGGCGGGATGAACACTGAAGCTTTCTTT. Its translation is CASSPDRGGMNTEAFF.

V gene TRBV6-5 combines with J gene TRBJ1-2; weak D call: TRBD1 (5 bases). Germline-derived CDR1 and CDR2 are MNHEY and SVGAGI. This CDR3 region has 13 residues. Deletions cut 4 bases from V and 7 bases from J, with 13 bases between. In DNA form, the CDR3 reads TGTGCCAGCAGTTTGGGACGGCGGGCTGGCTACACCTTC. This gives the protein CASSLGRRAGYTF.

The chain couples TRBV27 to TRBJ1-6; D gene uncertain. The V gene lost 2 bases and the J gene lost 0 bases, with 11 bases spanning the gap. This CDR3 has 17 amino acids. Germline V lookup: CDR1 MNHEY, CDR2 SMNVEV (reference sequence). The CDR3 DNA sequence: TGTGCCAGCAGTTTAAACCCTGGGAACTCCTATAATTCACCCCTCCACTTT. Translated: CASSLNPGNSYNSPLHF.

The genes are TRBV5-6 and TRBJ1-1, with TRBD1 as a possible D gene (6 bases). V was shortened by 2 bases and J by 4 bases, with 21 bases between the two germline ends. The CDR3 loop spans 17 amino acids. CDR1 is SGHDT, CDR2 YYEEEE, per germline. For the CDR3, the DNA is TGTGCCAGCAGCTTTCCCCGATATGCAGGGGAGGGCACTGAAGCTTTCTTT. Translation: CASSFPRYAGEGTEAFF.

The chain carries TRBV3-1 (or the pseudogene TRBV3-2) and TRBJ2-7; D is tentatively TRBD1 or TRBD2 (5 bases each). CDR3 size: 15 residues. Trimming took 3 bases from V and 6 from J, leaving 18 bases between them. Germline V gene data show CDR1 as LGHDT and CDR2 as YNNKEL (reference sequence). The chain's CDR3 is CASSQFGTVSSEQYF. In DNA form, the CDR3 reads TGTGCCAGCAGCCAGTTCGGGACCGTCTCCAGCGAGCAGTACTTC.

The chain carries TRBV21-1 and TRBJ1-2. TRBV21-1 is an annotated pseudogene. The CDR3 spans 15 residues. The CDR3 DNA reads TGTGCCAGCATCGCCCCTTCGACGCCTAACTATGGCTACACCTTC. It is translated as CASIAPSTPNYGYTF.

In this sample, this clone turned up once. The CDR3 DNA is TGTGCCAGCAGCGGTCCGGGGGGAAGCTCTGGAAACACCATATATTTT. This gives the protein CASSGPGGSSGNTIYF. The gene calls are TRBV7-4 and TRBJ1-3; a possible D gene is TRBD1 (5 bases). V lost 5 bases to trimming and J lost 0 bases, with 14 bases between them. Germline CDR1 is SGHVT and CDR2 is SQSDAQ. This CDR3 spans 16 amino acids.

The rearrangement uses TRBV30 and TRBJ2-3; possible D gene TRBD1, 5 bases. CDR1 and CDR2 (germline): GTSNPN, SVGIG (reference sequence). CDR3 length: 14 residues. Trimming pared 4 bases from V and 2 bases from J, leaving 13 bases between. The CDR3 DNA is TGTGCCTGGAAACAGGTCCCCACCACAGATACGCAGTATTTT. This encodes CAWKQVPTTDTQYF. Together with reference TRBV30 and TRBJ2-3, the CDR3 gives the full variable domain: SQTIHQWPATLVQPVGSPLSLECTVEGTSNPNLYWYRQAAGRGLQLLFYSVGIGQISSEVPQNLSASRPQDRQFILSSKKLLLSDSGFYLCAWKQVPTTDTQYFGPGTRLTVL.

The CDR3: CASSTLTASSYNSPLHF. The CDR3 DNA follows: TGTGCCAGCAGCACGCTGACCGCGAGCTCCTATAATTCACCCCTCCACTTT. The rearrangement joins TRBV14 to TRBJ1-6; D ambiguous. The length of the CDR3 is 17 residues. CDR1 is SGHDN and CDR2 is FVKESK in the germline V gene. The V end lost 5 bases, the J end lost 0 bases, and 14 bases lay between the germline ends.

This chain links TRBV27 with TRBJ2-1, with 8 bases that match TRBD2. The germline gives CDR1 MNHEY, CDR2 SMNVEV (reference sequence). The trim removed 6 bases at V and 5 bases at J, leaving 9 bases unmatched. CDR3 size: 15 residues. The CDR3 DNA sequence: TGTGCCAGCAGCCCCGGGACTAGGGCGAACAATGAGCAGTTCTTC. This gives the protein CASSPGTRANNEQFF.

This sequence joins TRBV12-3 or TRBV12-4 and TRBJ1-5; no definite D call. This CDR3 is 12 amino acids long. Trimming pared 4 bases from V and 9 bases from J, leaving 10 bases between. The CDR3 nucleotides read TGTGCCAGCAGTTACGCGGCGGGGCCCCAGCATTTT. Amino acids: CASSYAAGPQHF.

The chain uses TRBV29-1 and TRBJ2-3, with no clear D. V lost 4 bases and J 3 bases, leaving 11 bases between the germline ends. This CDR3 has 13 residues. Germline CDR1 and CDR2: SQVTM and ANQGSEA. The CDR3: CSVGQQRTDTQYF. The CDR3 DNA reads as TGCAGCGTTGGCCAGCAAAGGACAGATACGCAGTATTTT.

In nucleotides, the CDR3 is TGTGCCACCAGCAGACACGCCTCGAGCTCCTACGAGCAGTACTTC. Amino acid sequence: CATSRHASSSYEQYF. The V call is TRBV15, the J call TRBJ2-7; unclear D gene. Germline CDR1 and CDR2: LNHNV and YYDKDF (reference sequence). The V gene lost 2 bases and the J gene lost 0 bases, with 11 bases spanning the gap. CDR3 length equals 15 residues. The entire variable domain, with the rest obtained from reference TRBV15 and TRBJ2-7, is as follows: DAMVIQNPRYQVTQFGKPVTLSCSQTLNHNVMYWYQQKSSQAPKLLFHYYDKDFNNEADTPDNFQSRRPNTSFCFLDIRSPGLGDTAMYLCATSRHASSSYEQYFGPGTRLTVT.

The CDR3 protein is CASSLAHTGGEQYF. In DNA, the CDR3 is TGCGCCAGCAGCTTGGCCCATACAGGGGGCGAGCAGTACTTC. The chain recombines TRBV5-1 with TRBJ2-7, with 8 bases fitting TRBD1. The germline V gene encodes CDR1 SGHRS and CDR2 YFSETQ. V lost 0 bases to trimming and J lost 6 bases; unmatched junction nucleotides: 5. The CDR3 has 14 residues.

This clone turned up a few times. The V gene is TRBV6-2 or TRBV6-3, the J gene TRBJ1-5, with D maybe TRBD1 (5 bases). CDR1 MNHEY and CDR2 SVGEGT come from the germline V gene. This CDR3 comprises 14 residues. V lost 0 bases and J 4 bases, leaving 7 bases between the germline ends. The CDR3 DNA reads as TGTGCCAGCAGTTACTCGGGGGGGAATCAGCCCCAGCATTTT. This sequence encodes CASSYSGGNQPQHF.